The 10 T cell receptor beta chains in this list originate from one sample, sequenced in a study of CD8+CD57+ T cells in acquired aplastic anemia. The TCR beta profiling, which covered VDJ combination and CDR3 sequence, was carried out using genomic DNA as the template. TCRdb fed the reads into MiXCR, producing one record per CDR3 protein. The sample lists around 33,000 distinct CDR3 sequences; more than 75% were seen once. Sequenced material: sorted CD4+, CD8+, or CD8+CD57+ T cells (not recorded which) from PBMCs. Receptors originate from a human donor in good health, serving as a control.

V and J are TRBV7-9 and TRBJ2-1; D is unclear. The ends were cut back, 5 bases at V and 4 bases at J, with 9 bases in the middle. CDR1 is SEHNR and CDR2 is FQNEAQ in the germline V gene (reference sequence). The CDR3 sequence is 13 residues long. CDR3 sequence: CASSPPWYNEQFF. CDR3 bases: TGTGCCAGCAGCCCGCCTTGGTACAATGAGCAGTTCTTC.

The chain joins TRBV10-3 to TRBJ1-3; D uncertain. The V end was cut by 11 bases, the J end by 4 bases, with 12 bases between. Germline V lookup: CDR1 ENHRY, CDR2 SYGVKD. This CDR3 comprises 12 residues. The DNA for the CDR3 is TGTGCCGTCCAAGGGTTGGGAAACACCATATATTTT. It yields the protein CAVQGLGNTIYF.

J is TRBJ1-3 and V is TRBV15; a possible D gene is TRBD1 (6 bases). V was cut by 0 bases and J by 4 bases, with 10 bases left in between. Germline V gives CDR1 LNHNV, CDR2 YYDKDF (reference sequence). This CDR3 is 15 amino acids long. CDR3: CATSRDSGAGNTIYF. The CDR3 DNA is TGTGCCACCAGCAGAGATTCAGGGGCGGGAAACACCATATATTTT.

A word on this clonotype: At one boundary the junction diverges from the germline segment, which might be a read error. The chain uses TRBV10-3 and TRBJ2-7; D gene uncertain. Germline V gene lookup returns CDR1 ENHRY and CDR2 SYGVKD. CDR3 size: 13 residues. The DNA for the CDR3 is TGTGCCAGCAGTACACGGCCATCCTACGAGCAGTACTTC. Residues: CASSTRPSYEQYF.

By share of the sample, this clonotype is medium-sized. This chain links TRBV19 with TRBJ2-2, with TRBD2 as a possible D gene (5 bases). CDR3 length equals 15 residues. Looked up from germline, CDR1 is LNHDA and CDR2 is SQIVND (reference sequence). Trimming removed 5 bases at V and 0 bases at J, with 10 bases between. This CDR3 is CASSGRDPNTGELFF. The CDR3 nucleotides read TGTGCCAGTAGTGGCCGGGATCCGAACACCGGGGAGCTGTTTTTT.

As concerns this clonotype: Sequence at one end of the junction differs from germline and may be a read error. This rearrangement joins TRBV7-7 to TRBJ2-2; D ambiguous. CDR3 length equals 15 residues. CDR1 and CDR2 from the germline V gene are SSHAT and FNYEAQ (reference sequence). CDR3 in amino acids: CASSLDLPNTGELFF. The CDR3 DNA reads TGTGCTAGCAGCTTAGACCTACCGAACACCGGGGAGCTGTTTTTT.

The gene calls are TRBV29-1 and TRBJ1-5; 9 bases align to TRBD1. Germline V gene data show CDR1 as SQVTM and CDR2 as ANQGSEA. With V trimmed by 7 bases and J by 5 bases, 9 bases remained unmatched. The CDR3 has 14 amino acids. Written as DNA, the CDR3 is TGCAGCGCTGGGACAGGGAAATCGGATCAGCCCCAGCATTTT. This encodes CSAGTGKSDQPQHF.

V usage is TRBV29-1 and J usage is TRBJ1-1; a possible D gene is TRBD1 (5 bases). Germline CDR1 SQVTM, CDR2 ANQGSEA. The length of the CDR3 is 13 residues. The ends were cut back, 4 bases at V and 0 bases at J, with 9 bases in the middle. Here the CDR3 reads CSVVRQMNTEAFF. The DNA of the CDR3 is TGCAGCGTTGTTCGACAGATGAACACTGAAGCTTTCTTT.

The chain combines TRBV2 with TRBJ2-5; D perhaps matches TRBD2 (5 bases). V lost 3 bases, J lost 1 base, and 9 bases lay in between. Germline loops: CDR1 SNHLY, CDR2 FYNNEI. CDR3 length: 14 residues. Here the CDR3 reads CASSDRGRQETQYF. The DNA for the CDR3 is TGTGCCAGCAGTGACAGAGGGCGCCAAGAGACCCAGTACTTC.

V usage is TRBV10-1 and J usage is TRBJ1-2; no definite D call. Trimming removed 6 bases at V and 4 bases at J, with 9 bases between. Germline CDR1 reads WNHNN; CDR2 reads SYGVQD (reference sequence). The CDR3 covers 12 residues. The CDR3 DNA follows: TGCGCCAGCAGCGACCGGAGCTATGGCTACACCTTC. It yields the protein CASSDRSYGYTF.